The 9 T cell receptor beta chains in this list originate from one sample, sequenced in a study of chemoradiotherapy in HPV16-positive cancers. Profiling relied on immunoSEQ multiplex PCR, and the TCRdb table lists in-frame clones only, not all of them. This table holds some 13,000 clones, about 65% found once. The sample was gathered from a patient who underwent chemoradiotherapy. These receptors were collected from a human donor with HPV-associated anogenital cancer.

The chain has TRBV6-1 and TRBJ2-7; 12 positions agree with TRBD2. Trimming took 4 bases from V and 5 from J; bases not matched to a gene: 6. The CDR3 covers 15 residues. In germline, CDR1 is MNHNS, CDR2 SASEGT. CDR3 coding DNA: TGTGCCAGCAGTGTACGACTAGCGGGAGTAAACGAGCAGTACTTC. It encodes CASSVRLAGVNEQYF.

The rearrangement links TRBV19 to TRBJ1-6; D gene unclear. Trimming removed 2 bases from V and 10 bases from J, with 12 bases in between. CDR1 is LNHDA and CDR2 is SQIVND in the germline V gene (reference sequence). This CDR3 comprises 14 residues. The CDR3 DNA reads as TGTGCCAGTAGTATAACAGCGAAAATCTCACCCCTCCACTTT. Its protein product is CASSITAKISPLHF.

The chain has TRBV6-6 and TRBJ2-1; D is possibly TRBD2 (7 bases). The CDR3 is made up of 15 amino acids. Germline-derived CDR1 and CDR2 are MNHNY and SVGAGI (reference sequence). Trimming shortened V by 5 bases and J by 6 bases, and 17 bases separated the two germline ends. CDR3 in amino acids: CASSGLAGASNEQFF. The CDR3 DNA is TGTGCCAGCAGTGGTCTTGCGGGGGCGAGCAATGAGCAGTTCTTC.

This clone turned up a few times. The chain links TRBV5-1 to TRBJ2-7; no firm D call. The CDR3 runs to 14 residues. Per the germline V gene, CDR1 is SGHRS and CDR2 is YFSETQ. V shed 4 bases and J shed 6 bases, with 17 bases lying between them. The CDR3 loop is CASSRTDGPTEQYF. The CDR3 DNA sequence: TGCGCCAGCAGCAGGACGGATGGCCCCACCGAGCAGTACTTC.

By share, this clone ranks as medium-sized. CDR3 bases: TGTGCCAGCACTGACACCAACTCCTACGAGCAGTACTTC. It specifies CASTDTNSYEQYF. The chain links TRBV6-5 to TRBJ2-7; no firm D call. The germline V gene has CDR1 MNHEY and CDR2 SVGAGI. V lost 7 bases and J 0 bases, leaving 10 bases between the germline ends. CDR3 length: 13 amino acids.

The rearrangement links TRBV5-1 to TRBJ2-1; no clear D gene. The CDR3 length is 15 residues. Germline loops: CDR1 SGHRS, CDR2 YFSETQ. Trimming shortened V by 3 bases and J by 2 bases, and 12 bases separated the two germline ends. The CDR3 sequence is CASSSLDPTYNEQFF. DNA of the CDR3: TGCGCCAGCAGCTCCCTAGACCCTACCTACAATGAGCAGTTCTTC.

The chain recombines TRBV19 with TRBJ1-1, with D possibly TRBD1 on 6 matching bases. This CDR3 is built from 14 residues. Per the germline V gene, CDR1 is LNHDA and CDR2 is SQIVND (reference sequence). Trimming stripped 2 bases from V and 1 base from J, with 8 bases between. The CDR3: CASSITGPNTEAFF. Written as DNA, the CDR3 is TGTGCCAGTAGTATAACAGGGCCGAACACTGAAGCTTTCTTT.

This clone appeared a few times. The gene calls are TRBV28 and TRBJ2-7; D is undetermined. CDR3 size: 13 residues. Germline V gene sequence: CDR1 MDHEN, CDR2 SYDVKM. Between the trimmed V and J ends, which lost 4 bases and 3 bases, there was a span of 10 bases. The CDR3 DNA reads TGTGCCAGCAGTTGGTGGCCCGTCTACGAGCAGTACTTC. Translated: CASSWWPVYEQYF.

This chain uses TRBV5-5 with TRBJ1-5; the D is unclear. Germline V gene sequence: CDR1 SGHKS, CDR2 YYEKEE (reference sequence). The CDR3 consists of 11 residues. V shed 4 bases and J shed 9 bases, with 8 bases lying between them. The DNA of the CDR3 is TGTGCCAGCAGCAATCTCGGGCCCCAGCATTTT. Protein sequence: CASSNLGPQHF.